This TCR beta chain was documented in a study of control samples from healthy donors and cancer patients. Sequencing used immunoSEQ multiplex PCR; TCRdb keeps in-frame clones, though not all of them. The sample lists about 100,000 clones, approximately 86% occurring once. This CDR3 contains 14 residues. The germline V gene encodes CDR1 SGHTA and CDR2 FQGNSA. V was clipped by 8 bases and J by 0 bases, with 12 bases between them. This clonotype was sampled from a man aged 25 to 40 in good health. This chain connects TRBV7-2 to TRBJ2-3; tentative D call: TRBD1 (5 bases). The sample taken for sequencing was blood. The CDR3 sequence is CASAMTASTDTQYF. CDR3 sequence (DNA): TGTGCCAGCGCTATGACAGCTAGCACAGATACGCAGTATTTT.